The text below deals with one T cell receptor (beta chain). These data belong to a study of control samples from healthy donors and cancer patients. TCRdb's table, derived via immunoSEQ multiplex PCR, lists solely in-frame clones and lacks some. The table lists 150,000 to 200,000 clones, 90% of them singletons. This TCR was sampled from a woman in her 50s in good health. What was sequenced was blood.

The CDR3 DNA reads TGCGCCAGCAGCCCAGCCAGGGAGGCGATCCTTGAAGCTTTCTTT. It is translated as CASSPAREAILEAFF. This chain links TRBV4-1 with TRBJ1-1, with a possible D match to TRBD1 (5 bases). Germline CDR1 is MGHRA and CDR2 is YSYEKL. CDR3 size: 15 residues. Deletions cut 4 bases from V and 7 bases from J, with 19 bases between.